Listed here are 27 T cell receptor beta chains from one sample, sequenced in a study of post-analysis software for immune sequencing data. Overall study findings and caveats: TRBV5-6, TRBV5-1 and TRBV20-1 were among several TRBV segments more frequent in patients than controls.

cDNA libraries of TCR beta carried unique molecular identifiers. TCRdb reanalysed the PCR reads using MiXCR and keeps one entry per CDR3 protein. In the table there are roughly 400,000 distinct CDR3 sequences, roughly 38% of which are singletons. These receptors are not linked to any known antigen. Sequenced: blood. These receptors were taken from a girl aged 2 to 9 with multiple sclerosis.

This chain connects TRBV7-9 to TRBJ2-1, with 16 bases aligning to TRBD2. CDR3 length equals 17 residues. The V and J ends lost 7 bases and 4 bases, in that order; junction bases with no gene match: 7. Germline values: CDR1 SEHNR, CDR2 FQNEAQ (reference sequence). The CDR3 region is CASTGLAGGPGYNEQFF. DNA for the CDR3: TGTGCCAGCACGGGACTAGCGGGGGGGCCTGGATACAATGAGCAGTTCTTC. Variable domain in full (rest from reference TRBV7-9 and TRBJ2-1): DTGVSQNPRHKITKRGQNVTFRCDPISEHNRLYWYRQTLGQGPEFLTYFQNEAQLEKSRLLSDRFSAERPKGSFSTLEIQRTEQGDSAMYLCASTGLAGGPGYNEQFFGPGTRLTVL.

The V call is TRBV6-1, the J call TRBJ2-3, with 9 bases that match TRBD2. The CDR3 totals 18 residues. The germline V gene has CDR1 MNHNS and CDR2 SASEGT. Trimming took 5 bases from V and 3 from J; bases not matched to a gene: 15. The CDR3 DNA reads as TGTGCCAGCAGTCAAGGGCGGGGGGGCGGAATGTGGACAGATACGCAGTATTTT. Its translation is CASSQGRGGGMWTDTQYF.

This clonotype was counted only a few times. The chain employs TRBV5-1 and TRBJ1-2; weak D call: TRBD1 (6 bases). In germline, CDR1 is SGHRS, CDR2 YFSETQ. This CDR3 is 16 amino acids long. V dropped 0 bases and J dropped 7 bases, with 19 bases sitting between them. This CDR3 reads CASSLAVTGPMGGYTF. The CDR3 DNA is TGCGCCAGCAGCTTGGCCGTTACAGGGCCGATGGGTGGCTACACCTTC.

The gene calls are TRBV2 and TRBJ2-7; D gene uncertain. The end of the DNA aligns better with TRBJ2-5, so the J call may be wrong. Germline V gives CDR1 SNHLY, CDR2 FYNNEI. The CDR3 runs to 12 residues. The CDR3 sequence is CASSESPVTQYF. The CDR3 bases are TGTGCCAGCAGTGAATCACCAGTGACCCAGTACTTC.

In this sample, this clonotype turned up a few times. The chain employs TRBV5-4 and TRBJ2-3; tentative D call: TRBD2 (6 bases). Between the trimmed V and J ends, which lost 2 bases and 0 bases, there was a span of 10 bases. The CDR3 sequence is 15 residues long. From germline, CDR1 is SGHNT and CDR2 YYREEE (reference sequence). CDR3 residues: CASSLRRESTDTQYF. The CDR3 DNA reads as TGTGCCAGCAGCTTAAGGAGGGAGAGCACAGATACGCAGTATTTT.

This clonotype appeared once. This sequence joins TRBV6-5 and TRBJ1-5; 9 bases fit TRBD1. CDR1 and CDR2 from the germline V gene are MNHEY and SVGAGI. The ends lost 8 bases at V and 7 bases at J; junction bases unmatched: 12. This CDR3 spans 15 amino acids. DNA for the CDR3: TGTGCCAGCGGTGGGGACAGGGAAATAAAACAGCCCCAGCATTTT. This encodes CASGGDREIKQPQHF.

The V call is TRBV5-1, the J call TRBJ1-1; D possibly corresponds to TRBD1 (5 bases). V was cut by 1 base and J by 10 bases, with 20 bases left in between. Germline CDR1 SGHRS, CDR2 YFSETQ. The CDR3 is 15 residues long. CDR3 sequence (DNA): TGCGCCAGCAGCTTGAATATAGATACGGGGGGGAGAGCTTTCTTT. Its protein is CASSLNIDTGGRAFF.

This clonotype was observed a few times. The chain couples TRBV5-6 to TRBJ2-7, with 7 bases aligning to TRBD1. The CDR3 has 16 residues. The V gene's germline CDR1 is SGHDT and CDR2 YYEEEE. V lost 4 bases and J lost 0; bases outside the gene matches: 10. CDR3 bases: TGTGCCAGCAGCCTCCTTGGACAGGTCTCCTCCTACGAGCAGTACTTC. Translating gives CASSLLGQVSSYEQYF.

The table lists this clonotype with many counts. At one end, the junction sequence differs from germline, possibly due to a read error. The chain carries TRBV5-1 and TRBJ2-1; 7 bases map to TRBD2. This CDR3 has 16 residues. Per the germline V gene, CDR1 is SGHRS and CDR2 is YFSETQ. Here the CDR3 reads CASSLVGGSSYNEQFF. The DNA for the CDR3 is TGTGCCAGCAGCTTAGTCGGGGGGAGCTCCTACAATGAGCAGTTCTTC. Drawing the rest from reference TRBV5-1 and TRBJ2-1, the complete variable domain is KAGVTQTPRYLIKTRGQQVTLSCSPISGHRSVSWYQQTPGQGLQFLFEYFSETQRNKGNFPGRFSGRQFSNSRSEMNVSTLELGDSALYLCASSLVGGSSYNEQFFGPGTRLTVL.

This rearrangement joins TRBV6-5 to TRBJ1-4; 10 bases match TRBD1. V lost 5 bases to trimming and J lost 8 bases; unmatched junction nucleotides: 8. CDR1 is MNHEY, CDR2 SVGAGI, per germline. CDR3 length: 15 residues. CDR3 DNA sequence: TGTGCCAGCAGTCGCAGGGACAGGGGAGGCGAAAAACTGTTTTTT. It yields the protein CASSRRDRGGEKLFF.

This clonotype was counted a few times. The chain uses TRBV3-1 and TRBJ2-3, with D perhaps TRBD2 (7 bases). CDR3 length: 17 amino acids. Germline V gene data show CDR1 as LGHDT and CDR2 as YNNKEL (reference sequence). V was pared by 1 base and J by 3 bases, with 17 bases between. The CDR3 region is CASSQVTGGLVTDTQYF. CDR3 DNA: TGTGCCAGCAGCCAAGTGACCGGGGGGCTCGTAACAGATACGCAGTATTTT.

The V and J genes are TRBV7-6 and TRBJ2-3; D tentatively reads TRBD1 or TRBD2 (6 bases each). Trimming removed 5 bases at V and 5 bases at J, with 14 bases between. Germline V gives CDR1 SGHVS, CDR2 FNYEAQ. This CDR3 contains 14 residues. The CDR3 DNA reads TGTGCCAGCAGCCCCGGAGGGGGGCGAGATACGCAGTATTTT. Its translation is CASSPGGGRDTQYF.

The chain joins TRBV15 to TRBJ1-2; 8 positions match TRBD1. The CDR3 extends over 12 amino acids. The ends lost 3 bases at V and 12 bases at J; junction bases unmatched: 6. The germline V gene encodes CDR1 LNHNV and CDR2 YYDKDF (reference sequence). CDR3 bases: TGTGCCACCAGCAGGGCCGGGACAGGAGACACCTTC. As protein: CATSRAGTGDTF.

This chain connects TRBV12-3 or TRBV12-4 to TRBJ2-1; 11 bases agree with TRBD2. This CDR3 region has 13 residues. Trimming took 4 bases from V and 14 from J; bases not matched to a gene: 7. Here the CDR3 DNA reads TGTGCCAGCAGTTCGGGACTAGCGGATAAAGAGTTCTTC. Its protein product is CASSSGLADKEFF.

This clonotype came up a few times. This chain links TRBV6-6 with TRBJ1-1; possible D gene TRBD1, 5 bases. CDR1 and CDR2 (germline): MNHNY, SVGAGI (reference sequence). The CDR3 consists of 13 residues. V shed 5 bases and J shed 7 bases, with 14 bases lying between them. The CDR3 DNA sequence: TGTGCCAGCAGTCCTTCCGGGGACCATGAAGCTTTCTTT. This translates into CASSPSGDHEAFF.

The rearrangement joins TRBV7-9 to TRBJ1-1; D not certain. This CDR3 has 9 amino acids. Germline V gives CDR1 SEHNR, CDR2 FQNEAQ (reference sequence). Trimming pared 10 bases from V and 8 bases from J, leaving 8 bases between. The CDR3 DNA reads as TGTGCCACACGAAACGAAGCTTTCTTT. As protein: CATRNEAFF.

V is TRBV6-6 and J is TRBJ1-5, with D perhaps TRBD1 (6 bases). The CDR3 is 16 residues long. Trimming took 6 bases from V and 2 from J, leaving 17 bases between them. From germline, CDR1 is MNHNY and CDR2 SVGAGI (reference sequence). CDR3 protein: CASSRDRPWGNQPQHF. In nucleotides, the CDR3 is TGTGCCAGCAGCCGCGACAGGCCTTGGGGCAATCAGCCCCAGCATTTT.

The chain is built from TRBV7-2 and TRBJ2-1, with 11 bases that match TRBD2. Germline values: CDR1 SGHTA, CDR2 FQGNSA. CDR3 length: 22 residues. V gave up 0 bases and J gave up 7 bases; unmatched junction bases: 23. CDR3 protein: CASSLALGDLLTLAGVGNEQFF. CDR3 sequence (DNA): TGTGCCAGCAGCTTAGCGTTAGGGGATTTACTTACACTAGCGGGAGTAGGTAATGAGCAGTTCTTC.

This clonotype was seen only a few times. With a much larger clone just one base away, this may be a read error. The J gene is TRBJ1-2, the V gene TRBV12-3 or TRBV12-4; a weak D match, TRBD1 (5 bases). This CDR3 region has 13 residues. CDR3 sequence reads: CASSYRSNYDYTF. CDR3 in DNA: TGTGCCAGCAGCTACAGGTCTAACTATGACTACACCTTC.

Comments on this clonotype: The junction shows a germline mismatch at one end, possibly a read error. This chain connects TRBV5-1 to TRBJ1-2; D is possibly TRBD1 (5 bases). The germline CDR1 and CDR2 sequences are SGHRS and YFSETQ. The CDR3 sequence is 15 residues long. The CDR3: CAGSLGSGWNYGYTF. In DNA, the CDR3 is TGCGCCGGCAGCCTTGGTTCAGGGTGGAACTATGGCTACACCTTC.

The J gene is TRBJ2-1, the V gene TRBV6-5; no reliable D call. V was cut by 1 base and J by 4 bases, with 8 bases left in between. Per the germline V gene, CDR1 is MNHEY and CDR2 is SVGAGI. This CDR3 has 14 residues. This chain's CDR3 is CASSYYSGYNEQFF. The CDR3 DNA follows: TGTGCCAGCAGTTACTACTCGGGTTACAATGAGCAGTTCTTC.

The CDR3 nucleotides read TGTGCCATAAGACGCGGGGGGGCCGCGGTGAGAGGAACAGATACGCAGTATTTT. Translated, it gives CAIRRGGAAVRGTDTQYF. The chain recombines TRBV10-3 with TRBJ2-3; 9 nucleotides match TRBD2. J gave up 3 bases and V 9 bases, and 19 bases lay outside the gene matches. The CDR3 is 18 residues long. CDR1 is ENHRY, CDR2 SYGVKD, per germline.

This chain joins TRBV7-3 and TRBJ2-1, with D possibly matching TRBD2 (6 bases). CDR3 length: 15 residues. V dropped 6 bases and J dropped 3 bases, with 15 bases sitting between them. The germline V gene has CDR1 SGHTA and CDR2 FQGTGA. The CDR3 DNA reads TGTGCCAGCAGTAGAGGCACTAGCCTCTACAATGAGCAGTTCTTC. It encodes CASSRGTSLYNEQFF.

This clonotype has more than one count but fewer than ten. V gene TRBV9 combines with J gene TRBJ2-7; D gene unclear. Germline CDR1 SGDLS, CDR2 YYNGEE. V lost 0 bases to trimming and J lost 3 bases, with 10 bases between them. The CDR3 has 14 residues. The CDR3 sequence is CASSVDMGNYEQYF. The CDR3 DNA sequence: TGTGCCAGCAGCGTAGATATGGGGAACTACGAGCAGTACTTC.

This clonotype showed up just a few times. The V gene is TRBV7-9, the J gene TRBJ2-1, with D tentatively TRBD1 (5 bases). The length of the CDR3 is 12 residues. Trimming pared 5 bases from V and 11 bases from J, leaving 13 bases between. Looked up from germline, CDR1 is SEHNR and CDR2 is FQNEAQ (reference sequence). CDR3 protein: CASSPGQIQQFF. For the CDR3, the DNA is TGTGCCAGCAGCCCCGGACAAATCCAGCAGTTCTTC.

The table lists this clonotype with a few counts. The gene calls are TRBV5-1 and TRBJ2-5; unclear D gene. The germline V gene has CDR1 SGHRS and CDR2 YFSETQ. Trimming removed 1 base from V and 5 bases from J, with 12 bases in between. This CDR3 is built from 14 residues. CDR3 sequence: CASSLMQLSETQYF. The CDR3 DNA sequence: TGCGCCAGCAGCTTGATGCAGCTGAGCGAGACCCAGTACTTC.

This rearrangement joins TRBV7-9 to TRBJ1-2, with 11 nucleotides matching TRBD1. V lost 3 bases to trimming and J lost 3 bases; unmatched junction nucleotides: 6. Germline V gene lookup returns CDR1 SEHNR and CDR2 FQNEAQ (reference sequence). The CDR3 spans 16 residues. CDR3 bases: TGTGCCAGCAGCTTTCACCGGGACAGGGGGGACTATGGCTACACCTTC. It specifies CASSFHRDRGDYGYTF.